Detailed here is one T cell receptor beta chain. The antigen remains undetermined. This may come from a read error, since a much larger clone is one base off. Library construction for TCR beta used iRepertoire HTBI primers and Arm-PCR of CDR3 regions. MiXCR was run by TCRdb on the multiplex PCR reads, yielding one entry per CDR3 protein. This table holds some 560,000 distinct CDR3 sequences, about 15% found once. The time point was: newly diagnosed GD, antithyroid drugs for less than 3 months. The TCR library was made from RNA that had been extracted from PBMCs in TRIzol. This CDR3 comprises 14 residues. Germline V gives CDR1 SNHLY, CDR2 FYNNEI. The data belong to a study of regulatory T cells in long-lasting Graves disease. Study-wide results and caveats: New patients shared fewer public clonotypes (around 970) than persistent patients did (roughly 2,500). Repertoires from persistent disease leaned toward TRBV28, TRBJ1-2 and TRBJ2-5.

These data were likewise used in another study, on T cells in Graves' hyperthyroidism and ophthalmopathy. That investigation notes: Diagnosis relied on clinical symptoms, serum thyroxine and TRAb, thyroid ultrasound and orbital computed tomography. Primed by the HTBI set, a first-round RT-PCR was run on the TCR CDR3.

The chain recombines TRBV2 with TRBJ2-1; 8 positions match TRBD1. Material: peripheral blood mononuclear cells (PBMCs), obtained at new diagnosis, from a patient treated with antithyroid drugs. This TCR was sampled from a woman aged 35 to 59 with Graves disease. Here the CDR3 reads CASRNDRGNNEQLF. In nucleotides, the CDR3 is TGTGCCAGCAGAAATGACAGGGGCAACAATGAGCAGCTCTTC.